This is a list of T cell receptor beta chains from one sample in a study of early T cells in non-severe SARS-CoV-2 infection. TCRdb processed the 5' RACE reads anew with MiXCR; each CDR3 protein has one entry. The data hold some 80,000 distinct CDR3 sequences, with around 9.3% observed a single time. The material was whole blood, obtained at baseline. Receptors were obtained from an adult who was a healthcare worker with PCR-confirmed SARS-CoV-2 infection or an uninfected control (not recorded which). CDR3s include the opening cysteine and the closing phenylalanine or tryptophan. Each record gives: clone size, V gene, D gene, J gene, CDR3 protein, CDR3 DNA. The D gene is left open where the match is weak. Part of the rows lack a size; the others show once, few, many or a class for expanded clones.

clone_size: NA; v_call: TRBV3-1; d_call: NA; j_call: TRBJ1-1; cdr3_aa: CASSQVQGEAFF; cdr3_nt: TGTGCCAGCAGCCAAGTGCAGGGTGAAGCTTTCTTT
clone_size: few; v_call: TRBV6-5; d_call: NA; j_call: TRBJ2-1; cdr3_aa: CASRPTGGGYNEQFF; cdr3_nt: TGTGCCAGCAGGCCCACGGGTGGGGGCTACAATGAGCAGTTCTTC
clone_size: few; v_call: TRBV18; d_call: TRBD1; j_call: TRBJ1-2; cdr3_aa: CASSPPNRGRSYGYTF; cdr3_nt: TGTGCCAGCTCACCGCCGAACAGGGGGCGCAGCTATGGCTACACCTTC
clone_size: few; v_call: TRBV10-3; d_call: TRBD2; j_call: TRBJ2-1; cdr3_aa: CAISSSLAGGGRNEQFF; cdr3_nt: TGTGCCATCAGCTCCTCCCTAGCGGGCGGTGGTCGCAATGAGCAGTTCTTC
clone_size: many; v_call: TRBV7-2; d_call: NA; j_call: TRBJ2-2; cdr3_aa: CASSYGGSNTGELFF; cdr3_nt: TGTGCCAGCAGCTACGGGGGATCCAACACCGGGGAGCTGTTTTTT
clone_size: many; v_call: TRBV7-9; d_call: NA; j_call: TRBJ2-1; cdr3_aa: CASSAGRTSYNEQFF; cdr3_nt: TGTGCCAGCAGCGCGGGGCGGACCTCCTACAATGAGCAGTTCTTC
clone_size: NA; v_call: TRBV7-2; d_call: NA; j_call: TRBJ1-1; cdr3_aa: CASSSPDLGAFF; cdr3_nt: TGTGCCAGCAGCTCACCGGACCTGGGGGCTTTCTTT
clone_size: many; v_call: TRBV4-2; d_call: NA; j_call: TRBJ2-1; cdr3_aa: CASSTSQSADYNEQFF; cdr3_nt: TGTGCCAGCAGCACCTCCCAGAGTGCGGACTACAATGAGCAGTTCTTC
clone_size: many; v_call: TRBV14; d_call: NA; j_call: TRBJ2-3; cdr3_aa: CASSQVLTSSTDTQYF; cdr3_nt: TGTGCCAGCAGCCAAGTCCTTACCTCTAGCACAGATACGCAGTATTTT
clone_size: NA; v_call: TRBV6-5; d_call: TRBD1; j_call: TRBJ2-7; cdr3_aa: CASGVGGPYEQYF; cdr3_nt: TGTGCCAGCGGGGTAGGGGGCCCCTACGAGCAGTACTTC
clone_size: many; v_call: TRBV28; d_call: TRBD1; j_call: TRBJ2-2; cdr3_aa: CASNPPGTGSTGELFF; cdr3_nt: TGTGCCAGCAATCCTCCCGGGACAGGGTCGACCGGGGAGCTGTTTTTT
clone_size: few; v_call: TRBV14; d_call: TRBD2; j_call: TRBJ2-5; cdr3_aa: CASSQDGGSGRFGETQYF; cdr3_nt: TGTGCCAGCAGCCAAGATGGTGGTAGCGGGAGATTCGGCGAGACCCAGTACTTC
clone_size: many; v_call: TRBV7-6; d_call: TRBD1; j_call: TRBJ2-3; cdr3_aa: CASSKIGQGVLADTQYF; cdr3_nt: TGTGCCAGCAGCAAGATAGGACAGGGGGTCTTGGCAGATACGCAGTATTTT
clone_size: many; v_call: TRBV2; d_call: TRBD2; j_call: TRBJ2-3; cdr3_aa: CASSPRAGGRTDTQYF; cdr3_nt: TGTGCCAGCTCCCCCCGAGCGGGAGGGCGCACAGATACGCAGTATTTT
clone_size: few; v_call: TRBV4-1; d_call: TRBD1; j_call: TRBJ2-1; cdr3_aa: CASSRSLTGNNEQFF; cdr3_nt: TGCGCCAGCAGCCGTAGCTTGACAGGGAACAATGAGCAGTTCTTC
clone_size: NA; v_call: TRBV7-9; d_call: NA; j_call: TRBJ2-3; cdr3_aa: CASSPIVDTQYF; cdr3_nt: TGTGCCAGCAGTCCTATCGTGGATACGCAGTATTTT
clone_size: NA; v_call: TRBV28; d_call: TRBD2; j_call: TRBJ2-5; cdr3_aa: CASRKGLVEETQYF; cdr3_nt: TGTGCCAGCAGGAAGGGACTAGTGGAAGAGACCCAGTACTTC
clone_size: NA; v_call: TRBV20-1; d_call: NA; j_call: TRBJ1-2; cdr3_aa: CSAREDNYGYTF; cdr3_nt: TGCAGTGCTAGAGAAGATAACTATGGCTACACCTTC
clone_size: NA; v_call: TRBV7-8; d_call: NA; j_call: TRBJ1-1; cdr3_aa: CASSRGRHMDTEAFF; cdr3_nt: TGTGCCAGCAGCCGTGGACGGCACATGGACACTGAAGCTTTCTTT
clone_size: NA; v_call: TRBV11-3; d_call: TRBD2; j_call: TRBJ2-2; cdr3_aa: CASSLRTSGHTGELFF; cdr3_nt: TGTGCCAGCAGCTTACGGACTAGCGGTCACACCGGGGAGCTGTTTTTT